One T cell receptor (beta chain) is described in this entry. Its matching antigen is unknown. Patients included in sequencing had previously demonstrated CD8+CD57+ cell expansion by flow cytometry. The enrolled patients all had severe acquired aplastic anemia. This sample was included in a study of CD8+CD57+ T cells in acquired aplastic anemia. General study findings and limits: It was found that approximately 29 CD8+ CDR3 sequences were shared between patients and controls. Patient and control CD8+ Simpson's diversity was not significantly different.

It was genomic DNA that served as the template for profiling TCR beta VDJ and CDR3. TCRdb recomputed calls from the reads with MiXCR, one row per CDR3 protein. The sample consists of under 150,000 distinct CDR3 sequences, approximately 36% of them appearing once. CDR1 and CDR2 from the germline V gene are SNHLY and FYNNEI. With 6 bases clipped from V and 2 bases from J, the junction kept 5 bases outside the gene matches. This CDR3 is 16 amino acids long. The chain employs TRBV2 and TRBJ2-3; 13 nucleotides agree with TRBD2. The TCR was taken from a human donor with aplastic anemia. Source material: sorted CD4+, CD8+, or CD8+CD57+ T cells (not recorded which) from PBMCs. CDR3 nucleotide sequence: TGTGCCAGCAGACTACTAGCGGGGGGGATCACAGATACGCAGTATTTT. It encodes CASRLLAGGITDTQYF.